The 25 T cell receptor beta chains given below trace back to one sample, sequenced in a study of blood T cells in healthy people across ages. Next came a second PCR, run for roughly 6 to 11 cycles, which used a sample-barcoded 5' primer along with a J-beta primer mix. Each CDR3 protein gets one entry after TCRdb re-called the 5' RACE reads with MiXCR. This sample has fewer than 800,000 distinct CDR3 sequences; 49% occur once, and the top ten carry roughly 30%. Material for sequencing was blood. The receptor source for this set is a woman aged 55-75 years in good health.

This clonotype was counted only a few times. V usage is TRBV27 and J usage is TRBJ1-2, with D perhaps TRBD1 (6 bases). Germline CDR1 is MNHEY and CDR2 is SMNVEV (reference sequence). The V gene lost 6 bases and the J gene lost 4 bases, with 15 bases spanning the gap. The CDR3 consists of 14 residues. CDR3 nucleotide sequence: TGTGCCAGCAGCGCGGACAGCACCCTCTATGGCTACACCTTC. Its translation: CASSADSTLYGYTF.

This clonotype has a handful of counts. The gene calls are TRBV7-3 and TRBJ2-7; 7 nucleotides line up with TRBD2. Losses at the gene ends were 5 bases for V and 4 bases for J; bases not matched to a gene: 8. This CDR3 comprises 14 residues. Germline V gene data show CDR1 as SGHTA and CDR2 as FQGTGA. CDR3 DNA sequence: TGTGCCAGCAGCCCCGGGGCGGGAGCTTACGAGCAGTACTTC. This translates into CASSPGAGAYEQYF. The full variable domain, in which reference TRBV7-3 and TRBJ2-7 provide the parts outside the CDR3, is GAGVSQTPSNKVTEKGKYVELRCDPISGHTALYWYRQSLGQGPEFLIYFQGTGAADDSGLPNDRFFAVRPEGSVSTLKIQRTERGDSAVYLCASSPGAGAYEQYFGPGTRLTVT.

This clonotype was counted a few times. The gene calls are TRBV20-1 and TRBJ2-7; no definite D call. The CDR3 spans 12 residues. Looked up from germline, CDR1 is DFQATT and CDR2 is SNEGSKA (reference sequence). Trimming took off 3 bases at V and 1 base at J, with 7 bases between the two ends. This CDR3 reads CSASQESYEQYF. The CDR3 DNA is TGCAGTGCTAGTCAGGAGTCCTACGAGCAGTACTTC.

The chain has TRBV20-1 and TRBJ2-7; 11 nucleotides line up with TRBD2. In germline, CDR1 is DFQATT, CDR2 SNEGSKA (reference sequence). J gave up 6 bases and V 2 bases, and 3 bases lay outside the gene matches. This CDR3 is built from 13 residues. CDR3 protein: CSARLAGGFEQYF. DNA of the CDR3: TGCAGTGCTAGACTAGCGGGAGGCTTCGAGCAGTACTTC.

The rearrangement joins TRBV6-1 to TRBJ1-2; D call uncertain. This CDR3 is built from 14 residues. Germline assignment: CDR1 MNHNS and CDR2 SASEGT. With 2 bases removed from V and 3 bases from J, the gap between germline ends came to 10 bases. CDR3 bases: TGTGCCAGCAGTGAACGTGGGGAGTACTATGGCTACACCTTC. Its protein is CASSERGEYYGYTF.

This chain joins TRBV28 and TRBJ2-4; TRBD1 matches 8 bases. Germline lookup yields CDR1 MDHEN and CDR2 SYDVKM. With 6 bases clipped from V and 0 bases from J, the junction kept 10 bases outside the gene matches. The CDR3 is 17 residues long. The CDR3 sequence: CASSPTTGALAKNIQYF. The CDR3 DNA is TGTGCCAGCAGCCCTACGACAGGGGCGCTAGCCAAAAACATTCAGTACTTC.

The chain has TRBV29-1 and TRBJ2-3; D not resolved. CDR1 is SQVTM and CDR2 is ANQGSEA in the germline V gene. Trimming stripped 6 bases from V and 4 bases from J, with 8 bases between. The CDR3 extends over 11 amino acids. This chain's CDR3 is CSVSSPDTQYF. CDR3 in DNA: TGCAGCGTGTCCTCTCCAGATACGCAGTATTTT.

The chain is built from TRBV5-1 and TRBJ2-1; possible D gene TRBD2, 6 bases. V shed 5 bases and J shed 6 bases, with 12 bases lying between them. Germline V CDR1 and CDR2: SGHRS, YFSETQ. This CDR3 region has 13 residues. CDR3 sequence (DNA): TGCGCCAGCAGTGGGGGGTTACGCAATGAGCAGTTCTTC. It codes for CASSGGLRNEQFF. The whole variable domain, filled in from reference TRBV5-1 and TRBJ2-1, reads KAGVTQTPRYLIKTRGQQVTLSCSPISGHRSVSWYQQTPGQGLQFLFEYFSETQRNKGNFPGRFSGRQFSNSRSEMNVSTLELGDSALYLCASSGGLRNEQFFGPGTRLTVL.

The J gene is TRBJ2-5, the V gene TRBV5-4; TRBD2 is a possible D gene (6 bases). The DNA end lines up better with TRBJ2-7; the J call may be wrong. The CDR3 length is 16 residues. CDR1 is SGHNT and CDR2 is YYREEE in the germline V gene (reference sequence). This chain's CDR3 is CASSPEGGGMRSEQYF. As DNA, the CDR3 is TGTGCCAGCAGCCCAGAGGGAGGCGGAATGCGGTCCGAGCAGTACTTC.

The V call is TRBV28, the J call TRBJ2-4; D gene uncertain. CDR1 and CDR2 from the germline V gene are MDHEN and SYDVKM. The CDR3 is 14 amino acids. With 4 bases removed from V and 13 bases from J, the gap between germline ends came to 20 bases. In nucleotides, the CDR3 is TGTGCCAGCAGTTGGGCCGGCCTTTTTTACGGGCAGTACTTC. It is translated as CASSWAGLFYGQYF.

The V and J genes are TRBV7-3 and TRBJ2-2, with D possibly matching TRBD2 (6 bases). Trimming removed 4 bases at V and 4 bases at J, with 10 bases between. Germline lookup yields CDR1 SGHTA and CDR2 FQGTGA. The CDR3 is 14 amino acids. CDR3 protein: CASSSSVGTGELFF. The CDR3 DNA reads as TGTGCCAGCAGCTCTAGCGTGGGCACCGGGGAGCTGTTTTTT.

The sample holds a few counts of this clonotype. The chain recombines TRBV18 with TRBJ2-1; D is unresolved. The CDR3 consists of 12 residues. CDR1 and CDR2 from the germline V gene are KGHSH and LQKENI. Trimming cost V 3 bases and J 7 bases, with 7 bases left between them. CDR3 residues: CASSPSWNEQFF. CDR3 sequence (DNA): TGTGCCAGCTCACCGAGCTGGAATGAGCAGTTCTTC.

This chain joins TRBV5-1 and TRBJ2-1; D is possibly TRBD2 (6 bases). V lost 4 bases and J lost 5, with 19 bases in between. Germline V lookup: CDR1 SGHRS, CDR2 YFSETQ. The CDR3 is 16 amino acids. This CDR3 reads CASSLWAGGANNEQFF. The CDR3 nucleotides are TGCGCCAGCAGCCTCTGGGCCGGAGGGGCGAACAATGAGCAGTTCTTC.

The CDR3 sequence is CAIRGGGGYGYTF. The CDR3, as DNA: TGTGCCATCCGAGGTGGGGGCGGGTATGGCTACACCTTC. This rearrangement joins TRBV27 to TRBJ1-2; maybe TRBD1 (6 bases). Germline loops: CDR1 MNHEY, CDR2 SMNVEV (reference sequence). V was pared by 10 bases and J by 5 bases, with 17 bases between. This CDR3 spans 13 amino acids.

The J gene is TRBJ2-5, the V gene TRBV29-1; no definite D call. CDR1 SQVTM and CDR2 ANQGSEA come from the germline V gene. The CDR3 spans 11 residues. The V end was cut by 3 bases, the J end by 4 bases, with 6 bases between. In DNA form, the CDR3 reads TGCAGCGTTGACCTGGCAGAGACCCAGTACTTC. Amino acids: CSVDLAETQYF.

The chain links TRBV7-2 to TRBJ2-7, with 9 positions matching TRBD1. V gave up 5 bases and J gave up 5 bases; unmatched junction bases: 4. There are 13 residues in the CDR3. CDR1 and CDR2 (germline): SGHTA, FQGNSA. Here the CDR3 reads CASSVDRGNEQYF. Written as DNA, the CDR3 is TGTGCCAGCAGCGTCGACAGGGGGAACGAGCAGTACTTC.

This clonotype has more than one count but fewer than ten. This sequence joins TRBV29-1 and TRBJ2-1, with a weak D call TRBD1 (5 bases). From germline, CDR1 is SQVTM and CDR2 ANQGSEA. Trimming stripped 0 bases from V and 3 bases from J, with 9 bases between. This CDR3 contains 14 residues. The chain's CDR3 is CSVEDRQLYNEQFF. Written as DNA, the CDR3 is TGCAGCGTTGAAGATCGACAGCTCTACAATGAGCAGTTCTTC.

V and J are TRBV6-6 and TRBJ1-1; D is unclear. In germline, CDR1 is MNHNY, CDR2 SVGAGI (reference sequence). The CDR3 sequence is 14 residues long. Trimming stripped 0 bases from V and 5 bases from J, with 10 bases between. The CDR3 DNA follows: TGTGCCAGCAGTTACTCGCCGGCTGGAACTGAAGCTTTCTTT. Protein: CASSYSPAGTEAFF.

About this clonotype itself: A much larger clone sits a single nucleotide away, making a read error possible. The V call is TRBV7-9, the J call TRBJ2-7; no clear D gene. CDR1 and CDR2 (germline): SEHNR, FQNEAQ (reference sequence). The CDR3 extends over 15 amino acids. The V gene lost 5 bases and the J gene lost 0 bases, with 14 bases spanning the gap. This CDR3 reads CASSRISPSSYEQYF. As DNA, the CDR3 is TGTGCCAGCAGCCGTATAAGTCCAAGCTCCTACGAGCAGTACTTC.

In its sample, this clonotype was seen a few times. The rearrangement joins TRBV20-1 to TRBJ2-7; the D gene is possibly TRBD2 (6 bases). The CDR3 has 12 amino acids. Trimming left V 3 bases short and J 4 bases short, with 10 bases between. CDR1 and CDR2 (germline): DFQATT, SNEGSKA (reference sequence). CDR3 bases: TGCAGTGCTAGCTCCGGGGGTTACGAGCAGTACTTC. Translating it yields CSASSGGYEQYF.

The chain uses TRBV4-3 and TRBJ2-7; 7 bases agree with TRBD2. CDR1 and CDR2 (germline): LGHNA, YSLEER. The CDR3 extends over 15 amino acids. The V gene end was trimmed by 0 bases and the J gene end by 4 bases; junction bases not matched to a gene: 6. The CDR3 loop is CASSQEPGEGYEQYF. The CDR3 nucleotides read TGCGCCAGCAGCCAAGAGCCCGGGGAGGGATACGAGCAGTACTTC.

The count of this clonotype is one. The genes are TRBV6-6 and TRBJ1-4, with D unclear. This CDR3 spans 13 amino acids. The ends were cut back, 6 bases at V and 3 bases at J, with 8 bases in the middle. Germline V lookup: CDR1 MNHNY, CDR2 SVGAGI (reference sequence). Here the CDR3 reads CASRRPANEKLFF. The DNA of the CDR3 is TGTGCCAGCAGGCGGCCAGCTAATGAAAAACTGTTTTTT.

The chain recombines TRBV9 with TRBJ2-1; the match to TRBD2 covers 10 bases. Germline CDR1 SGDLS, CDR2 YYNGEE. V trimming: 2 bases; J trimming: 1 base; junction bases outside the gene matches: 15. This CDR3 spans 20 amino acids. The CDR3 loop is CASSVGGASGSLGSYNEQFF. CDR3 nucleotide sequence: TGTGCCAGCAGCGTCGGGGGGGCTAGCGGGAGCCTTGGTTCCTACAATGAGCAGTTCTTC.

This clonotype was found a few times. The CDR3 bases are TGCAGTGCTCCAGGTCTAGCGGGAGCTTTACGGGGAGATACGCAGTATTTT. Protein product: CSAPGLAGALRGDTQYF. The rearrangement links TRBV20-1 to TRBJ2-3, with TRBD2 matching 10 bases. Germline CDR1 and CDR2: DFQATT and SNEGSKA (reference sequence). V trimming: 5 bases; J trimming: 5 bases; junction bases outside the gene matches: 16. The CDR3 runs 17 residues.

This clonotype was observed a few times. The rearrangement links TRBV20-1 to TRBJ2-7; 10 bases map to TRBD2. The V gene's germline CDR1 is DFQATT and CDR2 SNEGSKA (reference sequence). With 0 bases clipped from V and 7 bases from J, the junction kept 12 bases outside the gene matches. This CDR3 is 16 amino acids long. The CDR3 DNA reads TGCAGTGCTAGAGATCCCCTAGCGGGAGTAGACAATGAGCAGTACTTC. Its protein is CSARDPLAGVDNEQYF.